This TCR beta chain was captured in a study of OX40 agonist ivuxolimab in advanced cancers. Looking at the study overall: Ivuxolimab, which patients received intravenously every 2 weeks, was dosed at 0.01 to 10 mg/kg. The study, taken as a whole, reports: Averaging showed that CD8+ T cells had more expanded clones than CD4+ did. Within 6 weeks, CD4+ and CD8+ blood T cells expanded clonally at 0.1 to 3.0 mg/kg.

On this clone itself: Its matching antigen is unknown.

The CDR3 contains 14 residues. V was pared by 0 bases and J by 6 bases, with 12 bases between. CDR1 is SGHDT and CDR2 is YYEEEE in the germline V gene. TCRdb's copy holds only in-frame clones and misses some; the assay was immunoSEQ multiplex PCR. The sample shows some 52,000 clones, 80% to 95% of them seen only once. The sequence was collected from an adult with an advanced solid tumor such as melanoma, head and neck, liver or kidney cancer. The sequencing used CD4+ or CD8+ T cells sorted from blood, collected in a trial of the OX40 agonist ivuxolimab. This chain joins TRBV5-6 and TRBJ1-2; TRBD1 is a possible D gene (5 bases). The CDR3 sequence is CASSLDGGGHGYTF. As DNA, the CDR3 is TGTGCCAGCAGCTTGGACGGGGGTGGGCATGGCTACACCTTC. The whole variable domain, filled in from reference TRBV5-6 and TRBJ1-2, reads DAGVTQSPTHLIKTRGQQVTLRCSPKSGHDTVSWYQQALGQGPQFIFQYYEEEERQRGNFPDRFSGHQFPNYSSELNVNALLLGDSALYLCASSLDGGGHGYTFGSGTRLTVV.